The source of this T cell receptor (beta chain) is a study of T cells expressing NK-cell markers. Broader study findings: NKG2C+ dominant clonotypes from over five donors made up roughly 1.0-7.5% of CD8+ T cells. A few donors' CD3+CD56-NKG2C+ cells were dominated by the same clonotypes.

CDR1 is MNHEY, CDR2 SMNVEV, per germline (reference sequence). There are 15 residues in the CDR3. On this clonotype itself: What it binds is unknown.

TCRdb re-called the 5' RACE reads and gives one entry per CDR3 protein, without DNA. Recorded here are about 460,000 distinct CDR3 sequences; the top ten clones represent more than 1.4%. This TCR derives from a woman aged 50 to 60 in good health. Material for sequencing was blood T cells: a sorted CD56 or NKG2C T cell subset, CD4+ or CD8+ T cells, or bulk PBMC T cells (not recorded which). The J gene is TRBJ2-3, the V gene TRBV27. The CDR3 loop is CASRAKWASTDTQYF.